This is a list of T cell receptor beta chains from one sample in a study of blood T cell repertoires in COVID-19. TCRdb keeps only in-frame clones here, not all; method: immunoSEQ multiplex PCR. The sample holds under 450,000 clones; over 80% are singletons and the top ten take approximately 4.7%. The sequencing input was PBMCs or T cells enriched from blood (not recorded which). These receptors all come from a woman in her forties or fifties who had recovered from COVID-19. Each CDR3 is given with its conserved first and last residue. Each record gives: V gene, D gene, J gene, clone size, CDR3 DNA, CDR3 protein. A D gene is named only where the DNA matches it firmly. Clone size is shown for a subset of rows, as once, few, many or a class of expanded clone.

TRBV18,TRBD2,TRBJ2-1,few,TGTGCCAGCTCACCAAGGACTAGCGGGGGGGCCTTCTACAATGAGCAGTTCTTC,CASSPRTSGGAFYNEQFF
TRBV29-1,TRBD2,TRBJ2-7,NA,TGCAGCGCTCGACGGGGGGTGGCTTCCTACGAGCAGTACTTC,CSARRGVASYEQYF
TRBV12-3/TRBV12-4,TRBD2,TRBJ2-1,NA,TGTGCCAGCAGGGGACTAGCGCACAATGAGCAGTTCTTC,CASRGLAHNEQFF
TRBV20-1,NA,TRBJ1-1,NA,TGCAGTGCTAGTGGGTCTCGCGCGTATGAAGCTTTCTTT,CSASGSRAYEAFF
TRBV2,NA,TRBJ2-2,NA,TGTGCCAGCAAAGGTCAGGGGACGAACACCGGGGAGCTGTTTTTT,CASKGQGTNTGELFF
TRBV7-3,NA,TRBJ2-5,NA,TGTGCCAGCAGCTTACTCCCCCCGGAGACCCAGTACTTC,CASSLLPPETQYF
TRBV6-2/TRBV6-3,NA,TRBJ2-3,NA,TGTGCCAGCAGTCTACGGACTACAGATACGCAGTATTTT,CASSLRTTDTQYF
TRBV5-4,TRBD2,TRBJ2-1,NA,TGTGCCAGCAGCCCAAGACTAGCGGGAGGCTCCTACAATGAGCAGTTCTTC,CASSPRLAGGSYNEQFF
TRBV10-2,NA,TRBJ1-2,once,TGCGCCAGCAGTGGCGACAGGTACTATGGCTACACCTTC,CASSGDRYYGYTF
TRBV6-5,NA,TRBJ1-5,once,TGTGCCAGCAGTTCCCTGGACAGCAGCAATCAGCCCCAGCATTTT,CASSSLDSSNQPQHF
TRBV5-1,TRBD2,TRBJ2-7,NA,TGCGCCAGCAGCTTGGCCCTCGGGAGGGTGATTAGCGAGCAGTACTTC,CASSLALGRVISEQYF
TRBV12-3/TRBV12-4,NA,TRBJ2-1,few,TGTGCCAGCAGTTTATTGACTCACAATGAGCAGTTCTTC,CASSLLTHNEQFF
TRBV18,NA,TRBJ1-3,NA,TGTGCCAGCTCACCCGTAGACAGGAGAAACACCATATATTTT,CASSPVDRRNTIYF
TRBV5-6,TRBD2,TRBJ2-2,NA,TGTGCCAGCAGGCTTGGGAGGGCCGGGGAGCTGTTTTTT,CASRLGRAGELFF
TRBV6-4,NA,TRBJ1-1,NA,TGTGCCAGCAGCTTGACAGACTCAAACACTGAAGCTTTCTTT,CASSLTDSNTEAFF
TRBV27,NA,TRBJ1-6,NA,TGTGCCCTCCGTATATCCCGGGGGGCTATGGATAATTCACCCCTCCACTTT,CALRISRGAMDNSPLHF
TRBV7-2,TRBD2,TRBJ2-5,NA,TGTGCCAGCAGCCAAGGGACTAGCGGGAGTGGACAAGAGACCCAGTACTTC,CASSQGTSGSGQETQYF
TRBV28,NA,TRBJ1-1,NA,TGTGCCAGCAGTTTAGCTGGCCGAGCTTTCTTT,CASSLAGRAFF
TRBV18,NA,TRBJ1-3,NA,TGTGCCAGCTCACCTACTACATGGTCTGGAAACACCATATATTTT,CASSPTTWSGNTIYF
TRBV5-4,TRBD1,TRBJ1-1,NA,TGTGCCAGCAGCTTGGTATCTTGGGCAGGGGGCACTGAAGCTTTCTTT,CASSLVSWAGGTEAFF
TRBV4-3,NA,TRBJ2-2,NA,TGCGCCAGCAGCCAAGATCAGGAGGGCGGGGAGCTGTTTTTT,CASSQDQEGGELFF
TRBV4-1,TRBD1,TRBJ2-4,NA,TGCGCCAGCAGCACAGGGGGTAACGCCAAAAACATTCAGTACTTC,CASSTGGNAKNIQYF
TRBV30,TRBD1,TRBJ1-2,NA,TGTGCCTGGAGTGTAATGACAGGGATAAACTATGGCTACACCTTC,CAWSVMTGINYGYTF
TRBV2,TRBD1,TRBJ2-7,NA,TGTGCCAGCAGTGGGACAGGGTCGATGAACGAGCAGTACTTC,CASSGTGSMNEQYF
TRBV2,NA,TRBJ2-2,NA,TGTGCCAGCAGTGAACGAGTAGGCGGGGAAAACACCGGGGAGCTGTTTTTT,CASSERVGGENTGELFF
TRBV18,TRBD1,TRBJ1-1,NA,TGTGCCAGCTCATACGGCCAAGGGGGCTCGGGGACTGAAGCTTTCTTT,CASSYGQGGSGTEAFF
TRBV11-1,NA,TRBJ2-1,NA,TGTGCCAGCACCCCAATTGGGGAGAGTGAGCAGTTCTTC,CASTPIGESEQFF
TRBV6-5,NA,TRBJ1-2,NA,TGTGCCAGCAGCACAGGGATGGGAAACTATGGCTACACCTTC,CASSTGMGNYGYTF
TRBV7-2,NA,TRBJ2-5,once,TGTGCCAGCAGCTTGTGGTCGGGCTCGCGGGCAGGCAGGGAGACCCAGTACTTC,CASSLWSGSRAGRETQYF
TRBV3-1/TRBV3-2,TRBD2,TRBJ2-5,few,TGTGCCAGCAGCCAAGATTCGACTAGCACGACCCAGTACTTC,CASSQDSTSTTQYF
TRBV7-9,NA,TRBJ2-4,NA,TGTGCCAGCAGCTTAGCCACAGGGTATCTAGCCAAAAACATTCAGTACTTC,CASSLATGYLAKNIQYF
TRBV7-3,NA,TRBJ1-3,NA,TGTGCCAGCAGCGCAGTACATGGAAACACCATATATTTT,CASSAVHGNTIYF
TRBV29-1,NA,TRBJ1-3,NA,TGCAGCGTTGAGGAACAGGTCTCTGGAAACACCATATATTTT,CSVEEQVSGNTIYF
TRBV6-2/TRBV6-3,NA,TRBJ1-5,NA,TGTGCCAGCAGCCTAATACGGAGTCAGCCCCAGCATTTT,CASSLIRSQPQHF
TRBV15,TRBD1,TRBJ1-2,few,TGTGCCACCAGCAGAGTTTTCGGGACAGGTCTAGGAGGCTACACCTTC,CATSRVFGTGLGGYTF
TRBV29-1,TRBD1,TRBJ1-1,NA,TGCAGCGTTGACGGAGGGCGACAGGGATTTGTAGCTTTCTTT,CSVDGGRQGFVAFF
TRBV14,TRBD1,TRBJ1-1,few,TGTGCCAGCAGCCCCGAACAGGGGTCGGCTGAAGCTTTCTTT,CASSPEQGSAEAFF
TRBV7-8,TRBD1,TRBJ1-2,once,TGTGCCAGCAGCTATACGACAGGGGGAATAGCTAACTATGGCTACACCTTC,CASSYTTGGIANYGYTF
TRBV6-2/TRBV6-3,NA,TRBJ2-7,NA,TGTGCCAGCAGTCCCATGGCCGGGGGAACCTACGAGCAGTACTTC,CASSPMAGGTYEQYF
TRBV5-1,NA,TRBJ2-5,NA,TGCGCCAGCAGCTATAATCCTCCAGGGGCACCACAAGAGACCCAGTACTTC,CASSYNPPGAPQETQYF
TRBV5-4,NA,TRBJ1-1,NA,TGTGCCAGCGGGGAGGGACCGCCCGTCCTGAACACTGAAGCTTTCTTT,CASGEGPPVLNTEAFF
TRBV19,TRBD1,TRBJ2-7,NA,TGTGCCAGTAGTATAAACAGGGGTTACGAGCAGTACTTC,CASSINRGYEQYF
TRBV5-5,TRBD1,TRBJ2-2,NA,TGTGCCAGCACACCGGGACAGGGGAACACCGGGGAGCTGTTTTTT,CASTPGQGNTGELFF
TRBV7-9,TRBD1,TRBJ1-3,NA,TGTGCCAGCAGCCCTGGGACAGAAGGAAACACCATATATTTT,CASSPGTEGNTIYF
TRBV25-1,TRBD1,TRBJ1-5,once,TGTGCCAGCCAGGGGGTAGGTAGCAATCAGCCCCAGCATTTT,CASQGVGSNQPQHF
TRBV10-3,NA,TRBJ1-5,NA,TGTGCCATCAGTGAGGATGGCAATAGCAATCAGCCCCAGCATTTT,CAISEDGNSNQPQHF
TRBV9,NA,TRBJ2-3,once,TGTGCCAGCAGCGCGAACCCCTGGCTAGCCCCTACAGATACGCAGTATTTT,CASSANPWLAPTDTQYF
TRBV19,TRBD2,TRBJ2-7,NA,TGTGCCAGTAGTATCGCTAGCGGGAGTCCCTACGAGCAGTACTTC,CASSIASGSPYEQYF
TRBV5-5,TRBD2,TRBJ2-7,NA,TGTGCCAGCAGCTTAGGCGGGAGTCGCTACGAGCAGTACTTC,CASSLGGSRYEQYF
TRBV5-1,TRBD1,TRBJ1-2,NA,TGCGCCAGCAGCAACGGACAGGGAGGATATGGCTACACCTTC,CASSNGQGGYGYTF
TRBV15,NA,TRBJ1-2,NA,TGTGCCACCAGCAGAGTAGGGGAGGGGGCTAACTATGGCTACACCTTC,CATSRVGEGANYGYTF
TRBV5-1,NA,TRBJ1-4,few,TGCGCCAGCAGCCTAGTTGGACAGAAAAATGAAAAACTGTTTTTT,CASSLVGQKNEKLFF
TRBV19,NA,TRBJ1-2,NA,TGTGCCAGTAGTATAACTTTCTGGGAGCAGCCTACTACTAATGGCTACACCTTC,CASSITFWEQPTTNGYTF
TRBV5-4,TRBD1,TRBJ1-3,NA,TGTGCCAGCAGCCGGGGACAGAACTCTGGAAACACCATATATTTT,CASSRGQNSGNTIYF
TRBV5-1,NA,TRBJ1-1,NA,TGCGCCAGCAGCTTGGGGCAGTATAACACTGAAGCTTTCTTT,CASSLGQYNTEAFF